What follows are 23 T cell receptor beta chains derived from one specimen sequenced in a study of cytomegalovirus exposure and HLA in healthy donors. Both 60 Vbeta primers and 13 Jbeta primers went into the PCR. The repertoire was sequenced with immunoSEQ multiplex PCR; TCRdb's copy has only in-frame clones and lacks some. The data contain around 200,000 clones, more than 85% of them singletons. Input material: PBMCs. These receptor sequences come from a woman under 30 in good health and CMV-seronegative.

This clone appeared a single time. The chain is built from TRBV4-2 and TRBJ2-5; weak D call: TRBD1 (6 bases). V lost 3 bases, J lost 4 bases, and 9 bases lay in between. Germline-derived CDR1 and CDR2 are LGHNA and YNFKEQ. The CDR3 length is 13 residues. CDR3: CASSQGAGETQYF. CDR3 sequence (DNA): TGTGCCAGCAGCCAGGGGGCAGGAGAGACCCAGTACTTC.

The chain has TRBV6-5 and TRBJ2-3, with D possibly being TRBD2 (7 bases). CDR1 MNHEY and CDR2 SVGAGI come from the germline V gene. V lost 5 bases and J 0 bases, leaving 12 bases between the germline ends. The CDR3 extends over 15 amino acids. This chain's CDR3 is CASSPRGGSTDTQYF. CDR3 sequence (DNA): TGTGCCAGCAGTCCAAGGGGGGGAAGCACAGATACGCAGTATTTT.

The gene calls are TRBV5-8 and TRBJ2-3; tentative D call: TRBD1 (6 bases). From germline, CDR1 is SGHTS and CDR2 YDEGEE. The CDR3 sequence is 15 residues long. Deletions cut 4 bases from V and 4 bases from J, with 16 bases between. The CDR3 nucleotides are TGTGCCAGCAGCAGCCTAGCAGGGGTGGCAGATACGCAGTATTTT. Translating gives CASSSLAGVADTQYF.

The chain joins TRBV6-5 to TRBJ1-1, with a possible D match to TRBD1 (5 bases). The germline CDR1 and CDR2 sequences are MNHEY and SVGAGI. This CDR3 has 15 residues. Between the trimmed V and J ends, which lost 2 bases and 5 bases, there was a span of 15 bases. CDR3 region: CASSYDSSSWTEAFF. CDR3 coding DNA: TGTGCCAGCAGTTACGACAGCAGTTCGTGGACTGAAGCTTTCTTT.

The chain uses TRBV6-5 and TRBJ2-7; no reliable D call. Trimming left V 8 bases short and J 1 base short, with 9 bases between. The CDR3 length is 12 residues. Germline V lookup: CDR1 MNHEY, CDR2 SVGAGI. In DNA form, the CDR3 reads TGTGCCAGCCAGGCCCCATCCTACGAGCAGTACTTC. Residues: CASQAPSYEQYF.

V and J are TRBV6-5 and TRBJ2-5; 7 bases fit TRBD2. The CDR3 contains 15 residues. Per germline, CDR1 MNHEY and CDR2 SVGAGI. V shed 4 bases, J shed 2 bases, and the junction held 7 bases outside the gene matches. Here the CDR3 DNA reads TGTGCCAGCAGTTTACTCGGGGAGGGGCAAGAGACCCAGTACTTC. Amino acid sequence: CASSLLGEGQETQYF.

The gene calls are TRBV25-1 and TRBJ2-1, with 10 bases fitting TRBD1. CDR3 length: 16 amino acids. Germline CDR1 and CDR2: MGHDK and SYGVNS. J gave up 6 bases and V 3 bases, and 8 bases lay outside the gene matches. The CDR3 sequence: CASSEFPGQGRNEQFF. Written as DNA, the CDR3 is TGTGCCAGCAGTGAGTTCCCGGGACAGGGGCGCAATGAGCAGTTCTTC.

The chain uses TRBV7-9 and TRBJ1-2, with D unresolved. Germline-derived CDR1 and CDR2 are SEHNR and FQNEAQ (reference sequence). The CDR3 totals 12 residues. Trimming cost V 2 bases and J 8 bases, with 9 bases left between them. The CDR3 spells CASSLQRLGYTF. CDR3 bases: TGTGCCAGCAGCTTACAGCGGTTGGGCTACACCTTC.

Concerning this clone itself: The sample holds other DNA sequences that translate to the same CDR3. The chain is built from TRBV2 and TRBJ2-7, with D perhaps TRBD2 (5 bases). CDR1 and CDR2 (germline): SNHLY, FYNNEI. The CDR3 contains 12 residues. With 3 bases removed from V and 6 bases from J, the gap between germline ends came to 9 bases. CDR3 sequence: CASSDGRGEQYF. DNA for the CDR3: TGTGCCAGCAGTGACGGTCGGGGCGAGCAGTACTTC.

The chain combines TRBV2 with TRBJ1-1, with D hard to call. CDR3 length: 13 residues. Between the trimmed V and J ends, which lost 7 bases and 1 base, there was a span of 10 bases. Looked up from germline, CDR1 is SNHLY and CDR2 is FYNNEI. The CDR3 protein is CASNIPGNTEAFF. Written as DNA, the CDR3 is TGTGCCAGCAACATACCAGGGAACACTGAAGCTTTCTTT.

The rearrangement joins TRBV9 to TRBJ2-4; 10 bases line up with TRBD1. V trimming: 3 bases; J trimming: 7 bases; junction bases outside the gene matches: 1. Germline V gene data show CDR1 as SGDLS and CDR2 as YYNGEE. The CDR3 consists of 13 residues. The CDR3 nucleotides are TGTGCCAGCAGCGAGGGACAGGGGAACATTCAGTACTTC. Residues: CASSEGQGNIQYF. The full variable domain, in which reference TRBV9 and TRBJ2-4 provide the parts outside the CDR3, is DSGVTQTPKHLITATGQRVTLRCSPRSGDLSVYWYQQSLDQGLQFLIQYYNGEERAKGNILERFSAQQFPDLHSELNLSSLELGDSALYFCASSEGQGNIQYFGAGTRLSVL.

The chain joins TRBV13 to TRBJ2-3; a possible D gene is TRBD1 (5 bases). The V end lost 7 bases, the J end lost 3 bases, and 11 bases lay between the germline ends. Germline lookup yields CDR1 PRHDT and CDR2 FYEKMQ (reference sequence). This CDR3 is built from 13 residues. DNA for the CDR3: TGTGCCAGCACCAGGGTTCTAACAGATACGCAGTATTTT. Protein sequence: CASTRVLTDTQYF.

This chain uses TRBV27 with TRBJ2-7; perhaps TRBD1 as D (5 bases). CDR1 MNHEY and CDR2 SMNVEV come from the germline V gene (reference sequence). This CDR3 contains 14 residues. Trimming shortened V by 3 bases and J by 3 bases, and 12 bases separated the two germline ends. The CDR3: CASSFTGAIYEQYF. In DNA form, the CDR3 reads TGTGCCAGCAGTTTTACAGGAGCAATCTACGAGCAGTACTTC.

V and J are TRBV19 and TRBJ1-5; 8 bases fit TRBD1. Germline assignment: CDR1 LNHDA and CDR2 SQIVND (reference sequence). V was pared by 7 bases and J by 6 bases, with 11 bases of the junction left unmatched. This CDR3 region has 15 residues. The CDR3 DNA sequence: TGTGCCAGTACCCCCTGGACAGGGAACAGTCAGCCCCAGCATTTT. It is translated as CASTPWTGNSQPQHF.

CDR3 nucleotides: TGTGCCAGCAGCAGGGTTCCCCTCTATGGCTACACCTTC. Protein sequence: CASSRVPLYGYTF. The chain couples TRBV6-5 to TRBJ1-2, with D perhaps matching TRBD1 (5 bases). In germline, CDR1 is MNHEY, CDR2 SVGAGI. CDR3 size: 13 residues. Between the trimmed V and J ends, which lost 6 bases and 4 bases, there was a span of 12 bases.

The gene calls are TRBV5-6 and TRBJ1-4; D is perhaps TRBD1 (5 bases). CDR1 is SGHDT and CDR2 is YYEEEE in the germline V gene. CDR3 length equals 15 residues. V shed 0 bases and J shed 4 bases, with 10 bases lying between them. The CDR3 DNA follows: TGTGCCAGCAGCTTGGCCTGGGGGGGTAATGAAAAACTGTTTTTT. This encodes CASSLAWGGNEKLFF.

The chain couples TRBV7-9 to TRBJ2-3, with TRBD2 matching over 11 bases. CDR1 is SEHNR and CDR2 is FQNEAQ in the germline V gene (reference sequence). The length of the CDR3 is 17 residues. Losses at the gene ends were 1 base for V and 2 bases for J; bases not matched to a gene: 5. The CDR3 reads CASSLGASGGSTDTQYF. The CDR3 nucleotides read TGTGCCAGCAGCTTAGGGGCTAGCGGGGGGTCCACAGATACGCAGTATTTT.

This clone was counted a few times. The V gene is TRBV6-1, the J gene TRBJ2-5; the match to TRBD1 covers 7 bases. The CDR3 runs 13 residues. Germline CDR1 and CDR2: MNHNS and SASEGT. The V gene end was trimmed by 5 bases and the J gene end by 6 bases; junction bases not matched to a gene: 6. The CDR3 nucleotides read TGTGCCAGCAGTCTAGGGACAGACAAGACCCAGTACTTC. As protein: CASSLGTDKTQYF.

The V gene is TRBV2, the J gene TRBJ2-1, with D unresolved. CDR3 length: 11 amino acids. Per germline, CDR1 SNHLY and CDR2 FYNNEI. Trimming took off 6 bases at V and 2 bases at J, with 2 bases between the two ends. CDR3 nucleotides: TGTGCCAGCAGCACCTACAATGAGCAGTTCTTC. Translation: CASSTYNEQFF.

This chain links TRBV7-9 with TRBJ2-7; 7 positions match TRBD1. V gave up 5 bases and J gave up 13 bases; unmatched junction bases: 11. The V gene's germline CDR1 is SEHNR and CDR2 FQNEAQ (reference sequence). The CDR3 extends over 12 amino acids. The CDR3 region has the DNA TGTGCCAGCAGCCGAAGTGACAGGGACATATACTTC. Amino acids: CASSRSDRDIYF.

V usage is TRBV25-1 and J usage is TRBJ2-1; TRBD1 matches 8 bases. Trimming removed 2 bases from V and 4 bases from J; junction bases left unmatched: 10. CDR1 and CDR2 (germline): MGHDK, SYGVNS. The CDR3 is made up of 17 amino acids. The CDR3 nucleotides are TGTGCCAGCAGTGAACGGGCAGGGGGCATCCTATACAATGAGCAGTTCTTC. Its protein is CASSERAGGILYNEQFF.

The chain carries TRBV4-3 and TRBJ1-3, with D tentatively TRBD1 (5 bases). CDR1 LGHNA and CDR2 YSLEER come from the germline V gene. This CDR3 comprises 18 residues. Trimming removed 0 bases from V and 3 bases from J, with 18 bases in between. The CDR3 DNA is TGCGCCAGCAGCCAAGATGGCAGGGATCTTGATCGTGGAAACACCATATATTTT. Protein sequence: CASSQDGRDLDRGNTIYF.

J is TRBJ2-5 and V is TRBV7-2, with TRBD2 matching over 14 bases. Germline V lookup: CDR1 SGHTA, CDR2 FQGNSA. The CDR3 extends over 16 amino acids. Trimming at V came to 3 bases and at J to 4 bases, leaving 4 bases not matched to a gene. Here the CDR3 reads CASSFKGTSGRETQYF. In DNA form, the CDR3 reads TGTGCCAGCAGCTTTAAAGGGACTAGCGGGAGAGAGACCCAGTACTTC.